The next 17 T cell receptor beta chains were all read from a single sample in a study of T-cell memory formation after mild COVID-19 (dated by TCRdb to about 2021). Libraries were built with 5' RACE. Instrument on record: Illumina NovaSeq 6000. TCRdb reran the public reads through fastp at Q25 and MiXCR, keeping productive beta chains. Rows matching on CDR3 protein sequence are summarized as one entry with the most common DNA and genes. A total of around 160,000 distinct CDR3 sequences appear in this sample, about 9.9% of them only once. The ten largest account for less than 4% of the sample. The sequenced sample was PBMCs or a T cell subset sorted from them (not recorded which). All receptors come from a man aged 18 to 29 who had mild COVID-19 (a few samples of this study predate the infection). The sample titles of this study are shuffled in the database, so cell type and time point are left out; the donor was told from shared clones.

This clonotype was picked up a small number of times. The chain employs TRBV30 and TRBJ2-2; D is unclear. V lost 0 bases to trimming and J lost 0 bases, with 2 bases between them. The CDR3 loop spans 13 amino acids. Germline CDR1 and CDR2: GTSNPN and SVGIG (reference sequence). CDR3 in amino acids: CAWSVPNTGELFF. In nucleotides, the CDR3 is TGTGCCTGGAGTGTACCGAACACCGGGGAGCTGTTTTTT.

This clonotype was recorded a few times. The chain carries TRBV25-1 and TRBJ1-2; D remains unclear. This CDR3 contains 14 residues. V lost 1 base to trimming and J lost 4 bases, with 10 bases between them. The germline gives CDR1 MGHDK, CDR2 SYGVNS. This chain's CDR3 is CASSEWERTYGYTF. CDR3 nucleotides: TGTGCCAGCAGTGAATGGGAACGGACCTATGGCTACACCTTC.

This sequence joins TRBV4-1 and TRBJ1-6; possibly TRBD1 for D (6 bases). CDR3 length: 15 residues. V was trimmed by 6 bases and J by 6 bases, leaving 15 bases between them. Germline lookup yields CDR1 MGHRA and CDR2 YSYEKL. The CDR3 is CASSRTGATNSPLHF. CDR3 sequence (DNA): TGCGCCAGCAGTCGTACGGGGGCCACTAATTCACCCCTCCACTTT.

The chain employs TRBV2 and TRBJ1-1, with no clear D. Germline V CDR1 and CDR2: SNHLY, FYNNEI. This CDR3 is built from 13 residues. Between the trimmed V and J ends, which lost 7 bases and 2 bases, there was a span of 11 bases. The CDR3 sequence: CASIPLVNTEAFF. DNA of the CDR3: TGTGCCAGCATACCCCTAGTTAACACTGAAGCTTTCTTT.

This clonotype was recorded at least ten times. The chain joins TRBV7-2 to TRBJ2-4; maybe TRBD1 (6 bases). Germline CDR1 is SGHTA and CDR2 is FQGNSA. V gave up 5 bases and J gave up 6 bases, with 11 bases separating them. The length of the CDR3 is 13 residues. In DNA form, the CDR3 reads TGTGCCAGCAGCGAAGGACAGTTAAACATTCAGTACTTC. As protein: CASSEGQLNIQYF.

The chain has TRBV15 and TRBJ2-5, with 7 bases matching TRBD1. Germline CDR1 and CDR2: LNHNV and YYDKDF (reference sequence). The V segment lost 0 bases and the J segment 4 bases; nucleotides outside the gene matches: 5. This CDR3 has 15 residues. CDR3 residues: CATSRDPGGRETQYF. In DNA, the CDR3 is TGTGCCACCAGCAGAGATCCAGGGGGACGAGAGACCCAGTACTTC. Full variable domain (rest looked up from reference TRBV15 and TRBJ2-5): DAMVIQNPRYQVTQFGKPVTLSCSQTLNHNVMYWYQQKSSQAPKLLFHYYDKDFNNEADTPDNFQSRRPNTSFCFLDIRSPGLGDTAMYLCATSRDPGGRETQYFGPGTRLLVL.

This clonotype has a handful of counts. The V and J genes are TRBV4-3 and TRBJ1-5; D is possibly TRBD1 (5 bases). This CDR3 is 15 amino acids long. V was clipped by 1 base and J by 5 bases, with 12 bases between them. Germline V gives CDR1 LGHNA, CDR2 YSLEER. The CDR3 bases are TGCGCCAGCAGCCAAGGAATACCGGGACATCAGCCCCAGCATTTT. As protein: CASSQGIPGHQPQHF.

V is TRBV11-2 and J is TRBJ2-2; D possibly corresponds to TRBD1 (7 bases). Germline lookup yields CDR1 SGHAT and CDR2 FQNNGV. There are 16 residues in the CDR3. V was clipped by 7 bases and J by 4 bases, with 19 bases between them. The CDR3 is CASNPAGQGVTGELFF. CDR3 DNA: TGTGCCAGCAACCCCGCGGGGCAGGGGGTCACCGGGGAGCTGTTTTTT. The variable domain in full, completed from reference TRBV11-2 and TRBJ2-2, reads EAGVAQSPRYKIIEKRQSVAFWCNPISGHATLYWYQQILGQGPKLLIQFQNNGVVDDSQLPKDRFSAERLKGVDSTLKIQPAKLEDSAVYLCASNPAGQGVTGELFFGEGSRLTVL.

The V call is TRBV20-1, the J call TRBJ1-1; a weak D match, TRBD1 (6 bases). There are 17 residues in the CDR3. Germline V gives CDR1 DFQATT, CDR2 SNEGSKA (reference sequence). The ends were cut back, 0 bases at V and 4 bases at J, with 21 bases in the middle. The CDR3 coding sequence is TGCAGTGCTAGAGATTGGGGAGGGGGGAATCGCGGCACTGAAGCTTTCTTT. It translates to CSARDWGGGNRGTEAFF.

This chain uses TRBV12-3 or TRBV12-4 with TRBJ1-1; D gene ambiguous. This CDR3 comprises 14 residues. V was pared by 6 bases and J by 1 base, with 12 bases between. The DNA for the CDR3 is TGTGCCAGCAGCCTCAGATGGGAGAACACTGAAGCTTTCTTT. Protein sequence: CASSLRWENTEAFF.

J is TRBJ2-6 and V is TRBV7-2; D unresolved. The germline gives CDR1 SGHTA, CDR2 FQGNSA. V dropped 1 base and J dropped 7 bases, with 8 bases sitting between them. The CDR3 has 14 amino acids. CDR3 residues: CASSLVAGANVLTF. The CDR3 region has the DNA TGTGCCAGCAGCTTAGTGGCCGGCGCCAACGTCCTGACTTTC.

This clonotype was seen a few times. V is TRBV3-1 and J is TRBJ2-7; no firm D call. Trimming shortened V by 4 bases and J by 6 bases, and 10 bases separated the two germline ends. The CDR3 is 12 amino acids. Looked up from germline, CDR1 is LGHDT and CDR2 is YNNKEL (reference sequence). The CDR3 is CASSPGYGEQYF. The CDR3 region has the DNA TGTGCCAGCAGCCCAGGCTACGGCGAGCAGTACTTC.

This chain joins TRBV6-2 or TRBV6-3 and TRBJ2-5; possibly TRBD2 for D (5 bases). Looked up from germline, CDR1 is MNHEY and CDR2 is SVGEGT. CDR3 size: 12 residues. V lost 5 bases, J lost 5 bases, and 9 bases lay in between. This chain's CDR3 is CASSAVAETQYF. The CDR3 coding sequence is TGTGCCAGCAGTGCCGTAGCGGAGACCCAGTACTTC.

The rearrangement uses TRBV6-6 and TRBJ2-3; 9 nucleotides align to TRBD1. V was clipped by 6 bases and J by 2 bases; unmatched bases: 6. CDR1 is MNHNY and CDR2 is SVGAGI in the germline V gene (reference sequence). The length of the CDR3 is 15 residues. This CDR3 is CASRPGQGHTDTQYF. CDR3 in DNA: TGTGCCAGCAGGCCGGGACAGGGCCACACAGATACGCAGTATTTT.

In this sample, this clonotype turned up many times. The V call is TRBV12-3 or TRBV12-4, the J call TRBJ2-2, with D unresolved. This CDR3 contains 12 residues. The ends were cut back, 6 bases at V and 4 bases at J, with 6 bases in the middle. CDR3 in DNA: TGTGCCAGCAGCTTGGGCACCGGGGAGCTGTTTTTT. Protein sequence: CASSLGTGELFF.

The chain carries TRBV3-1 and TRBJ2-2, with TRBD1 identical over 8 bases. Germline V gene sequence: CDR1 LGHDT, CDR2 YNNKEL (reference sequence). V was clipped by 4 bases and J by 5 bases; unmatched bases: 15. This CDR3 has 18 amino acids. The CDR3 sequence is CASSRLGPGTGGTGELFF. Written as DNA, the CDR3 is TGTGCCAGCAGCCGTTTGGGACCCGGGACAGGAGGGACCGGGGAGCTGTTTTTT.

The CDR3 DNA reads TGTGCCAGCCCGAGCAGGGGGGGCCGACGCACAGATACGCAGTATTTT. Translated: CASPSRGGRRTDTQYF. The chain recombines TRBV6-5 with TRBJ2-3, with D perhaps assigned TRBD1 or TRBD2 (7 bases each). The CDR3 is 16 amino acids. Trimming took 8 bases from V and 1 from J, leaving 19 bases between them. Germline V CDR1 and CDR2: MNHEY, SVGAGI.